The 10 T cell receptor beta chains below were found in one sample sequenced in a study of T-cell reconstitution after alpha-beta-depleted transplantation in children. Unique molecular identifiers were used to barcode this TCRbeta library. TCRdb re-analysed the PCR reads in MiXCR, keeping a single row per CDR3 protein. Of 300,000 or so distinct CDR3 sequences in the sample, more than 9% are singletons; the top ten hold 9.5% to 13%. The input for sequencing was PBMCs from the stem cell graft donor, taken from the stem cell graft. These receptors were collected from a human donor who donated a stem cell graft to a child with SCID.

This clonotype was detected a few times. The chain is built from TRBV5-1 and TRBJ2-5; TRBD1 agrees at 8 bases. Germline CDR1 reads SGHRS; CDR2 reads YFSETQ. The CDR3 covers 15 residues. V dropped 4 bases and J dropped 5; count of bases not matched to a gene: 10. CDR3 coding DNA: TGCGCCAGCAGCGACGGCAGGGGGCGCGAGGAGACCCAGTACTTC. Translating it yields CASSDGRGREETQYF.

This clonotype came up many times. This chain uses TRBV20-1 with TRBJ2-1; perhaps TRBD2 as D (5 bases). The V end was cut by 6 bases, the J end by 10 bases, with 10 bases between. Germline CDR1 reads DFQATT; CDR2 reads SNEGSKA (reference sequence). The CDR3 runs 10 residues. CDR3 region: CSAVASEQFF. Written as DNA, the CDR3 is TGCAGTGCCGTAGCGTCAGAGCAGTTCTTC.

The chain joins TRBV7-9 to TRBJ2-1; D unclear. V was clipped by 10 bases and J by 5 bases, with 9 bases between them. The CDR3 length is 11 residues. The germline V gene has CDR1 SEHNR and CDR2 FQNEAQ (reference sequence). The CDR3 loop is CATRYHNEQFF. In DNA form, the CDR3 reads TGTGCCACAAGGTATCACAATGAGCAGTTCTTC.

The chain uses TRBV12-5 and TRBJ2-1; either TRBD1 or TRBD2 may supply D (5 bases each). V was cut by 0 bases and J by 8 bases, with 17 bases left in between. Looked up from germline, CDR1 is LGHNT and CDR2 is FRNRAP. The CDR3 loop spans 16 amino acids. For the CDR3, the DNA is TGTGCTAGTGGTTTGGTACACGGGCAGGGAGTGGATGAGCAGTTCTTC. Its translation is CASGLVHGQGVDEQFF.

This chain connects TRBV5-1 to TRBJ1-4, with 9 bases that match TRBD1. The CDR3 consists of 15 residues. Germline-derived CDR1 and CDR2 are SGHRS and YFSETQ. J gave up 6 bases and V 4 bases, and 7 bases lay outside the gene matches. The CDR3 DNA follows: TGCGCCAGCAGCGCTCGGACAGGGGCAGATGAAAAACTGTTTTTT. As protein: CASSARTGADEKLFF.

There are a few counts of this clonotype. V is TRBV2 and J is TRBJ2-5, with D maybe TRBD1 (6 bases). Per the germline V gene, CDR1 is SNHLY and CDR2 is FYNNEI. The CDR3 sequence is 16 residues long. V gave up 1 base and J gave up 1 base, with 13 bases separating them. Here the CDR3 reads CASSEEGTSGQETQYF. The CDR3 DNA reads as TGTGCCAGCAGTGAAGAAGGGACATCAGGCCAAGAGACCCAGTACTTC.

This clonotype was seen at least ten times. CDR3 protein: CASSVPGQGTEAFF. The CDR3 nucleotides are TGCGCCAGCAGCGTCCCGGGACAGGGCACTGAAGCTTTCTTT. The genes are TRBV5-1 and TRBJ1-1; 9 positions match TRBD1. Per germline, CDR1 SGHRS and CDR2 YFSETQ. The CDR3 length is 14 residues. The junction had 5 bases not matched to a gene; V was cut back by 4 bases and J by 4 bases.

V and J are TRBV6-1 and TRBJ2-7, with 8 bases aligning to TRBD1. Germline CDR1 MNHNS, CDR2 SASEGT. The ends lost 0 bases at V and 4 bases at J; junction bases unmatched: 2. The CDR3 is 14 residues long. CDR3 amino acids: CASSEADRGYEQYF. The DNA of the CDR3 is TGTGCCAGCAGTGAAGCAGACAGGGGATACGAGCAGTACTTC.

This clonotype was picked up a small number of times. This chain uses TRBV7-9 with TRBJ1-1; the D gene is possibly TRBD1 (5 bases). Trimming left V 1 base short and J 7 bases short, with 10 bases between. The CDR3 has 13 amino acids. Germline V gene sequence: CDR1 SEHNR, CDR2 FQNEAQ (reference sequence). This chain's CDR3 is CASSLGREDEAFF. In DNA form, the CDR3 reads TGTGCCAGCAGCTTAGGCAGGGAGGATGAAGCTTTCTTT.

The chain recombines TRBV7-2 with TRBJ1-1; possible D gene TRBD1, 6 bases. The V and J ends lost 5 bases and 8 bases respectively, with 18 bases between them. The CDR3 runs to 14 residues. Germline V gene data show CDR1 as SGHTA and CDR2 as FQGNSA. DNA of the CDR3: TGTGCCAGCAGCCCCATAGGGGGACACCGAGAAGCTTTCTTT. Translated: CASSPIGGHREAFF. Variable domain in full (rest from reference TRBV7-2 and TRBJ1-1): GAGVSQSPSNKVTEKGKDVELRCDPISGHTALYWYRQSLGQGLEFLIYFQGNSAPDKSGLPSDRFSAERTGGSVSTLTIQRTQQEDSAVYLCASSPIGGHREAFFGQGTRLTVV.